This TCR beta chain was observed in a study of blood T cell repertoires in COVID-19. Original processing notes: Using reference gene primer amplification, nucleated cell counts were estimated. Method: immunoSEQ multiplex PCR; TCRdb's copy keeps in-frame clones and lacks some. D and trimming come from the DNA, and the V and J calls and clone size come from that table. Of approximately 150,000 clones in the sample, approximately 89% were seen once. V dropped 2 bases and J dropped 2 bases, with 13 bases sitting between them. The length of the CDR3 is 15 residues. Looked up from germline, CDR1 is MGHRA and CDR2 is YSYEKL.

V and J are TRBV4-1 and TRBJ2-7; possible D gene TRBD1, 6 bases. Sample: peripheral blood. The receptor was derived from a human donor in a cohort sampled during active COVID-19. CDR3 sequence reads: CASSQTQTGTYEQYF. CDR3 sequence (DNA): TGCGCCAGCAGCCAAACTCAGACAGGAACCTACGAGCAGTACTTC.